This T cell receptor beta chain was found in a study of cytomegalovirus exposure and HLA in healthy donors. Study conclusions and caveats: Fewer N-insertions than the approximately 680-donor mean were reportedly shown by an Asian-associated ancestry cluster in a later analysis.

To note about this clone: Its matching antigen is unknown.

The PCR had 60 Vbeta and 13 Jbeta primers. The protocol was immunoSEQ multiplex PCR, while the TCRdb copy is restricted to in-frame clones and leaves out a portion. The sample has approximately 220,000 clones; more than 60% are singletons. Germline values: CDR1 SGHAT, CDR2 FQNNGV. CDR3 size: 16 residues. V lost 5 bases and J 3 bases, leaving 20 bases between the germline ends. The chain couples TRBV11-2 to TRBJ2-7; D is perhaps TRBD2 (5 bases). The clonotype comes from a young woman in good health and CMV-seronegative. Specimen: PBMCs. CDR3 DNA: TGTGCCAGCAGCGGCCGGTCCGGACGGGATTACTACGAGCAGTACTTC. Its protein is CASSGRSGRDYYEQYF.